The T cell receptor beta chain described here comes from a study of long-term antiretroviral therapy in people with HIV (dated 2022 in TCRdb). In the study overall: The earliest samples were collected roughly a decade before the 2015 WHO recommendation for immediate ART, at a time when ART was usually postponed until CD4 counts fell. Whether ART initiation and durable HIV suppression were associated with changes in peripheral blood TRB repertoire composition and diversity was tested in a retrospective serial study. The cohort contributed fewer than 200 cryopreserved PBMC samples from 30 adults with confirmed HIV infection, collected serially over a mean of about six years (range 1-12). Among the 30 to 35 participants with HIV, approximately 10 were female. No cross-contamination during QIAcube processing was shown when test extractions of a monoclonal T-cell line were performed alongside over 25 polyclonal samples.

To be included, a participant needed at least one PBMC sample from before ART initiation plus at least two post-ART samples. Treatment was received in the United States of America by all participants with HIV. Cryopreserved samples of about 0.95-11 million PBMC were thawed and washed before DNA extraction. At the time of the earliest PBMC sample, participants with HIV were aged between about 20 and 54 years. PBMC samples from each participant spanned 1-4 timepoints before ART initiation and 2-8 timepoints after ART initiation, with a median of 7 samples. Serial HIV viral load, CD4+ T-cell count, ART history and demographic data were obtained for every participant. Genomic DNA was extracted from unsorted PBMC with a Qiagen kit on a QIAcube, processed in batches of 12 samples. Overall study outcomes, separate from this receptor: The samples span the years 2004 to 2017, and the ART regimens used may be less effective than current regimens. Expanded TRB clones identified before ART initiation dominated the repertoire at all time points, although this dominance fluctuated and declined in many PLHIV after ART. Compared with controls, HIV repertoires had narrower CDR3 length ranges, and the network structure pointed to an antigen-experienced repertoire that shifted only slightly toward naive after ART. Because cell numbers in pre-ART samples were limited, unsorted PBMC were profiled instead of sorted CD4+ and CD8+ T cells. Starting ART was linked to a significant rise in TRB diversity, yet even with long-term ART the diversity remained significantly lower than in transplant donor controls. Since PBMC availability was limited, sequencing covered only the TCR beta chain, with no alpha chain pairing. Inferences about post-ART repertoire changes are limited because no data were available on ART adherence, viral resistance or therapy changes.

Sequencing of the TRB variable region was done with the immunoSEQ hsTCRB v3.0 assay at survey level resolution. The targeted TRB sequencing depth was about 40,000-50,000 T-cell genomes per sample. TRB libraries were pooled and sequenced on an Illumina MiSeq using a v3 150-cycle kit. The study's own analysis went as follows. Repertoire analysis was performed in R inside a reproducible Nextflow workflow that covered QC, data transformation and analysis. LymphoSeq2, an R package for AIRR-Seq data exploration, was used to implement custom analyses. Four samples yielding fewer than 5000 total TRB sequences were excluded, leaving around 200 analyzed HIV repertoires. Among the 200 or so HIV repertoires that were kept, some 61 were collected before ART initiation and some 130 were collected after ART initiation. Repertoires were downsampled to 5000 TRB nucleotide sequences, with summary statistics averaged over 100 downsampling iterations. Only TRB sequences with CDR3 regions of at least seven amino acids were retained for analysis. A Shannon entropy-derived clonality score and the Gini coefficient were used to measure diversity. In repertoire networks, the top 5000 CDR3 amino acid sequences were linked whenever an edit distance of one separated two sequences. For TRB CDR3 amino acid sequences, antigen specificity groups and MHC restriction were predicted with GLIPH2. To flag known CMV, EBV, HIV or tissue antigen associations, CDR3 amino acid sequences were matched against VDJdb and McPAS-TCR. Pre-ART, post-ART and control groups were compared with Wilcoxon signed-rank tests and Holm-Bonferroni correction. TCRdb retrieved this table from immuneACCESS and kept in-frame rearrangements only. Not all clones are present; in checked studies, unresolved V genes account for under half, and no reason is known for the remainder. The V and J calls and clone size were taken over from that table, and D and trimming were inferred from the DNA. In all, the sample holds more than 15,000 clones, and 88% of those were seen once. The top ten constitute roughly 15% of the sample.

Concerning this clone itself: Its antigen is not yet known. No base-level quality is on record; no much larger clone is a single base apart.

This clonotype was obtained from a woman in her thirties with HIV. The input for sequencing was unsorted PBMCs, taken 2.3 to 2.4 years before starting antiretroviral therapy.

The CDR3 is CASSSRAESGGYTF. The bases are TGTGCCAGCAGCTCTAGGGCGGAGTCGGGAGGCTACACCTTC. The chain was built from TRBV7-9 and TRBJ1-2; no D gene can be assigned with confidence. Reading from cysteine to phenylalanine, the CDR3 counts 14 amino acids. The read is trimmed to its CDR3 DNA, 42 bases read in frame from base 1. Taken from the germline V gene (reference sequence), the CDR1 and CDR2 loops are SEHNR and FQNEAQ. Trimming takes 4 bases from V and 8 bases from J, and the germline ends sit 17 bases apart.